The present T cell receptor (beta chain) was sequenced within a study of T cell responses to AZD1222 COVID-19 vaccine. Produced via immunoSEQ multiplex PCR; TCRdb's table is partial and in-frame only. In the table there are about 86,000 clones, 88% of which are singletons. Broader study findings: Dominant CD4 TCR responses targeted spike regions 160-218 and 743-854. Repertoire sampling occurred only after the peak T cell response. Of spike-specific TCRs, nearly half reportedly target regions left unmutated in variants. Clonal diversity may have been underestimated, and the donors were mostly white British, with more females than males.

Germline assignment: CDR1 MNHEY and CDR2 SMNVEV (reference sequence). CDR3 size: 17 residues. V lost 5 bases to trimming and J lost 1 base, with 20 bases between them. Regarding this clone: The antigen is not known.

The chain uses TRBV27 and TRBJ1-1, with D perhaps TRBD1 (6 bases). The sample here was peripheral blood, taken 28 days after the second AZD1222 dose. The clonotype was recovered from an adult who received the AZD1222 COVID-19 vaccine. The CDR3 protein is CASSLPPGGTGNTEAFF. CDR3 coding DNA: TGTGCCAGCAGTCTACCCCCTGGGGGCACCGGGAACACTGAAGCTTTCTTT.